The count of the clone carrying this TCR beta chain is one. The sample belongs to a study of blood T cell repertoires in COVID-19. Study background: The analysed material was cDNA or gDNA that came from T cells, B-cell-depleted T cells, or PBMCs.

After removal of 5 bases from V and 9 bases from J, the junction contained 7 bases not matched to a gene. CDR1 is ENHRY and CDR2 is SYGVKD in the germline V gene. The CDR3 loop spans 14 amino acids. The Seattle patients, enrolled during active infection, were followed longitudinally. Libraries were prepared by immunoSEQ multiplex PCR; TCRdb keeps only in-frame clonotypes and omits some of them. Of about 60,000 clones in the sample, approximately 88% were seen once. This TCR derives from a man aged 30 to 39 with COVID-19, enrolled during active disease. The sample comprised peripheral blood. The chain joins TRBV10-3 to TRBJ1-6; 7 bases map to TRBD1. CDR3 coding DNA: TGTGCCATCAGTAATGGACAGGTGAGTTCACCCCTCCACTTT. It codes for CAISNGQVSSPLHF.